What follows are 6 T cell receptor beta chains derived from one specimen sequenced in a study of identical twins. TCRdb reprocessed the 5' RACE reads with MiXCR, giving one entry per CDR3 protein. This table holds 1.5 million to 2 million distinct CDR3 sequences, about 32% found once. Sequencing used cord blood. The receptors come from a newborn girl in good health.

This clonotype has at least ten counts. The chain carries TRBV6-5 and TRBJ2-1; D is possibly TRBD1 or TRBD2 (6 bases each). Per the germline V gene, CDR1 is MNHEY and CDR2 is SVGAGI. This CDR3 has 11 amino acids. V shed 9 bases and J shed 5 bases, with 8 bases lying between them. The CDR3: CASGGHNEQFF. CDR3 in DNA: TGTGCCAGTGGGGGGCACAATGAGCAGTTCTTC.

This clonotype occurred once. The chain links TRBV12-3 or TRBV12-4 to TRBJ2-7, with D possibly being TRBD2 (7 bases). The ends were cut back, 3 bases at V and 2 bases at J, with 14 bases in the middle. The length of the CDR3 is 15 residues. The CDR3 reads CASSFTGRAAYEQYF. CDR3 bases: TGTGCCAGCAGTTTCACAGGGAGGGCCGCCTACGAGCAGTACTTC.

This clonotype was counted ten times or more. This chain links TRBV18 with TRBJ2-3, with TRBD1 as a possible D gene (6 bases). Trimming left V 1 base short and J 3 bases short, with 8 bases between. Germline CDR1 is KGHSH and CDR2 is LQKENI. This CDR3 contains 14 residues. CDR3 nucleotides: TGTGCCAGCTCACCACGGGGGCGTACAGATACGCAGTATTTT. Translation gives CASSPRGRTDTQYF.

The chain employs TRBV14 and TRBJ2-7; D unresolved. Germline V gene data show CDR1 as SGHDN and CDR2 as FVKESK. Trimming left V 1 base short and J 5 bases short, with 6 bases between. CDR3 size: 12 residues. The CDR3 is CASSQVLHEQYF. CDR3 DNA sequence: TGTGCCAGCAGCCAAGTTCTCCACGAGCAGTACTTC.

This clonotype was counted between two and nine times. This chain connects TRBV5-1 to TRBJ2-2; tentative D call: TRBD2 (6 bases). Trimming removed 0 bases at V and 0 bases at J, with 21 bases between. This CDR3 has 20 residues. Germline V gene sequence: CDR1 SGHRS, CDR2 YFSETQ. CDR3 region: CASSLVGLVGGNPNTGELFF. The CDR3 nucleotides are TGCGCCAGCAGCTTGGTAGGCTTAGTGGGAGGAAACCCGAACACCGGGGAGCTGTTTTTT.

This clonotype was seen a few times. The genes are TRBV24-1 and TRBJ1-5, with D possibly matching TRBD1 (6 bases). From germline, CDR1 is KGHDR and CDR2 SFDVKD. The CDR3 runs to 17 residues. V was cut by 3 bases and J by 4 bases, with 18 bases left in between. CDR3 in DNA: TGTGCCACCAGTGATCCTTCTACAGGGTGGAGGAATCAGCCCCAGCATTTT. It translates to CATSDPSTGWRNQPQHF.